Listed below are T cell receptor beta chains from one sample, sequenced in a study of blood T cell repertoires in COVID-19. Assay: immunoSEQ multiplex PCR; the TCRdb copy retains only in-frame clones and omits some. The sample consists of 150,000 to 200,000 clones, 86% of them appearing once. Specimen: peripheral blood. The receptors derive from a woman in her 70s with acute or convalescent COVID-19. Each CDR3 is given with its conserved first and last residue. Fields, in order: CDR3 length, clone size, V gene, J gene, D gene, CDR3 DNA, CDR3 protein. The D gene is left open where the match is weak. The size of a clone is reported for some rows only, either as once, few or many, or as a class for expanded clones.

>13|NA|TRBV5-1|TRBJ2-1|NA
TGCGCCAGCAGCTTGGGGGCCAACAATGAGCAGTTCTTC
CASSLGANNEQFF
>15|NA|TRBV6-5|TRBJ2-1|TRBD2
TGTGCCAGCAGTTACTCAGCGGGAGGGCCGTATGAGCAGTTCTTC
CASSYSAGGPYEQFF
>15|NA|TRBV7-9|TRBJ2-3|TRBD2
TGTGCCAGCTTATTGTCCGGGGGGGCTACAGATACGCAGTATTTT
CASLLSGGATDTQYF
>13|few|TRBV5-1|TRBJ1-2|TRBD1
TGCGCCAGCAGCTTGGAGGGAACAGGGGACTACACCTTC
CASSLEGTGDYTF
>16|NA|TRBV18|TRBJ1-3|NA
TGTGCCAGCTCACCACCATCACTCAACTCTGGAAACACCATATATTTT
CASSPPSLNSGNTIYF
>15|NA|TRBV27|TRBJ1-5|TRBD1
TGTGCCAGCAGCGATACAGGGGGCAGCAATCAGCCCCAGCATTTT
CASSDTGGSNQPQHF
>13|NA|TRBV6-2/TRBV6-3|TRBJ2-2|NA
TGTGCCAGCAGTTACGAGCCAACCGGGGAGCTGTTTTTT
CASSYEPTGELFF
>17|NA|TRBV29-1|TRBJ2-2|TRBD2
TGCAGCGTGGGTGTGGGGCGACTAGCGGTGAACACCGGGGAGCTGTTTTTT
CSVGVGRLAVNTGELFF
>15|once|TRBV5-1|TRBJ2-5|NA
TGCGCCAGCAGTGGAGGGGGCCTATTACAAGAGACCCAGTACTTC
CASSGGGLLQETQYF
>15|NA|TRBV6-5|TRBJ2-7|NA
TGTGCCACCCAAGGGGGGGGGACATCCTCCTACGAGCAGTACTTC
CATQGGGTSSYEQYF
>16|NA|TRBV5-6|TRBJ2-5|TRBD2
TGTGCCAGCAGCAGTAGCGGGAGGGCATTCCAGGAGACCCAGTACTTC
CASSSSGRAFQETQYF
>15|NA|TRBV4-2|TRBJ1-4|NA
TGTGCCAGCAGCCCCTCGGACAGAACTAATGAAAAACTGTTTTTT
CASSPSDRTNEKLFF
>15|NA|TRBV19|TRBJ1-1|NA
TGTGCCAGTAGTATCGATGCGGCTCCGAACACTGAAGCTTTCTTT
CASSIDAAPNTEAFF
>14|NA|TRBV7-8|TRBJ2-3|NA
TGTGCCAGCAGCCCCGGAGGGGTCGGGGATACGCAGTATTTT
CASSPGGVGDTQYF
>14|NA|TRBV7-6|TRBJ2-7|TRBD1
TGTGCCAGCAGCCCAGAACAGGGGCCCTACGAGCAGTACTTC
CASSPEQGPYEQYF
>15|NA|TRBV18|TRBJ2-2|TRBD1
TGTGCCAGCTCACCAGGACAGGGGAACACCGGGGAGCTGTTTTTT
CASSPGQGNTGELFF
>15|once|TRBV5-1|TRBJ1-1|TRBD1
TGCGCCAGCAGCCCGGGACAGTCCATGAACACTGAAGCTTTCTTT
CASSPGQSMNTEAFF
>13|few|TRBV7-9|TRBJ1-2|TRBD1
TGTGCCAGCAGCTCCAGGGGGAACTATGGCTACACCTTC
CASSSRGNYGYTF
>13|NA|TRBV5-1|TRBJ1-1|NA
TGCGCCAGCAGCTTGCGGGGGAACACTGAAGCTTTCTTT
CASSLRGNTEAFF
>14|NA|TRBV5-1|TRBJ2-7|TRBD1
TGCGCCAGCAGCCCCGGGACAGTCACATACGAGCAGTACTTC
CASSPGTVTYEQYF
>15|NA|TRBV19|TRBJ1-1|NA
TGTGCCAGTAGTATAGCACTCAAACGTGACACTGAAGCTTTCTTT
CASSIALKRDTEAFF
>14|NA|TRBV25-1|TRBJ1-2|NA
TGTGCCAGCCGTGGGGGGGGCGATAACTATGGCTACACCTTC
CASRGGGDNYGYTF
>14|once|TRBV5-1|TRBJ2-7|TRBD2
TGCGCCAGCAGCACGAGCGGGGGACCTTACGAGCAGTACTTC
CASSTSGGPYEQYF
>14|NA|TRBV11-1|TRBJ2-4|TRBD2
TGTGCCAGCAGCTTGACGGGGGGCAAAAACATTCAGTACTTC
CASSLTGGKNIQYF
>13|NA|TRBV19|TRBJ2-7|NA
TGTGCCAGTAGTATGGCCACGGGCTACGAGCAGTACTTC
CASSMATGYEQYF
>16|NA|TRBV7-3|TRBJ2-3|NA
TGTGCCAGCAGCGCACTCGGACAGACTAGCACAGATACGCAGTATTTT
CASSALGQTSTDTQYF
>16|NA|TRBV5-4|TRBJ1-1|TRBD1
TGTGCCAGCAGCTCACAACCGACAGGGGGCAGCACTGAAGCTTTCTTT
CASSSQPTGGSTEAFF
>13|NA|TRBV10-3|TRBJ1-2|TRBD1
TGTGCCATCAGTATGGGACAGAATTATGGCTACACCTTC
CAISMGQNYGYTF
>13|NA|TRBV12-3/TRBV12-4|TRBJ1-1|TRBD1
TGTGCCAGCATGAGACAGGGGAACACTGAAGCTTTCTTT
CASMRQGNTEAFF
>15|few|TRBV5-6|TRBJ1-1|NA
TGTGCCAGCAGCTTGGGGTTTACGCCAGGCGCTGAAGCTTTCTTT
CASSLGFTPGAEAFF
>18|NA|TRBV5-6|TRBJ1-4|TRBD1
TGTGCCAGCAGCCGCTGGACAGGGTCAATTGCAACTAATGAAAAACTGTTTTTT
CASSRWTGSIATNEKLFF
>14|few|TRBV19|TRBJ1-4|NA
TGTGCCAGTAGTATCCAGCAGGGAAATGAAAAACTGTTTTTT
CASSIQQGNEKLFF
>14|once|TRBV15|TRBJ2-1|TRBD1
TGTGCCACCAGCAGAGAAGCAGGGGGCATTGAGCAGTTCTTC
CATSREAGGIEQFF
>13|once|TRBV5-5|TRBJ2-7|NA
TGTGCCAGCAGCGCCAGGGGTACCTACGAGCAGTACTTC
CASSARGTYEQYF
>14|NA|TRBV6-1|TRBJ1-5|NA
TGTGCCAGCAGTGAGGGTGGCGGGGATCAGCCCCAGCATTTT
CASSEGGGDQPQHF
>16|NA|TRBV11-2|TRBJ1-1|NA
TGTGCCAGCAGCTCGGCTCGACAGGACTTGAACACTGAAGCTTTCTTT
CASSSARQDLNTEAFF
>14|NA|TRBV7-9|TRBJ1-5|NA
TGTGCCAGCAGCTTAGACGGGGTTGGACAGCCCCAGCATTTT
CASSLDGVGQPQHF
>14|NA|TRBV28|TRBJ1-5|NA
TGTGCCAGCAGCCGCGTTTCAGGGGATCAGCCCCAGCATTTT
CASSRVSGDQPQHF
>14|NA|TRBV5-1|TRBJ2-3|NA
TGCGCCAGCAGCTCGACGTCAGGTGGAGATACGCAGTATTTT
CASSSTSGGDTQYF
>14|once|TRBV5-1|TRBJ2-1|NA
TGCGCCAGCAGCTTGAATCTAGGGGCCAATGAGCAGTTCTTC
CASSLNLGANEQFF
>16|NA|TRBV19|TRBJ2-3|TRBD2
TGTGCCAGTAGGACGAGCGGGGGGGCTAGCACAGATACGCAGTATTTT
CASRTSGGASTDTQYF
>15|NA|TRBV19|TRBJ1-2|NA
TGTGCCAGTAGTCCACCCCCCCCAGGGAGGGATGGCTACACCTTC
CASSPPPPGRDGYTF
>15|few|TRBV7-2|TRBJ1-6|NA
TGTGCCAGCAGTCGAGGGGGCTCCTATAATTCACCCCTCCACTTT
CASSRGGSYNSPLHF
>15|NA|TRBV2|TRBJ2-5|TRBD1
TGTGCCAGCAGTTTAAACGGACAGGGACAAGAGACCCAGTACTTC
CASSLNGQGQETQYF
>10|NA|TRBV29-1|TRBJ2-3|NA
TGCAGCGTTGGACAGAATACGCAGTATTTT
CSVGQNTQYF
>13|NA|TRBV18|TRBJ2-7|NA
TGTGCCAGCTCACCAGGGGCCTCCTACGAGCAGTACTTC
CASSPGASYEQYF
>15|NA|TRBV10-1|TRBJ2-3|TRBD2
TGCGCCAGCAGTGAGTCGGGACTAGCGGGAATGCCGCAGTATTTT
CASSESGLAGMPQYF
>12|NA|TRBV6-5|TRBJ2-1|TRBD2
TGTGCCAGCAGCCTTAGCGGGAGTCGCCAGTTCTTC
CASSLSGSRQFF
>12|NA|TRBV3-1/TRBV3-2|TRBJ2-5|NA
TGTGCCAGCAGCCTACAGGTAGAGACCCAGTACTTC
CASSLQVETQYF
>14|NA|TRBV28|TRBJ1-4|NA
TGTGCCAGCAGCCCAACAGGCGGAGCTGAAAAACTGTTTTTT
CASSPTGGAEKLFF